This T cell receptor (beta chain) was found in a study of OX40 agonist ivuxolimab in advanced cancers. Whole-study findings and limits: In CD8+ T cells, expanded clones were on average more numerous than in CD4+.

There are 15 residues in the CDR3. The germline gives CDR1 GTSNPN, CDR2 SVGIG (reference sequence). V lost 4 bases, J lost 6 bases, and 18 bases lay in between. Clones were sequenced by immunoSEQ multiplex PCR, and TCRdb holds only the in-frame ones, with some missing. This table has just under 65,000 clones, around 81% appearing once. Remarks on this clone: Its antigen is unknown.

The specimen comprised CD4+ or CD8+ T cells sorted from blood, sampled in a trial of the OX40 agonist ivuxolimab. The sequence was obtained from an adult with an advanced solid tumor such as melanoma, head and neck, liver or kidney cancer. The chain carries TRBV30 and TRBJ2-2; D might be TRBD1 (6 bases). The CDR3 nucleotides read TGTGCCTGGACCTTCGACAGGACCAGTGCCGGGGAGCTGTTTTTT. Translating gives CAWTFDRTSAGELFF.